Listed here is a single T cell receptor (beta chain). The antigen this receptor binds is unknown. No base quality information exists; no much larger clone differs at one position. Collaborating institutions collected whole blood in K2EDTA tubes following their own protocols. Collaborator samples were shipped for TCRbeta analysis as frozen whole blood, isolated PBMCs, or DNA extracted from either sample type. The sample comes from a study of blood T cell repertoires in COVID-19 (TCRdb year 2020). Broadly, across the study: Collaborator samples came from the United States, Italy and Spain and covered acute and convalescent phases of COVID-19. The samples were drawn from the first 160 participants of the ongoing ImmuneRACE study and from 1,254 subjects provided by 6 global collaborators. The repertoires were released in a freely available public database intended as a resource for research on the immune response to SARS-CoV-2. Subjects who had been exposed to COVID-19, were actively infected with it, or had recovered from it provided the deeply sampled blood TCRbeta repertoires that made up the dataset. Where available, HLA class I and class II types were obtained from metadata supplied by the sample provider rather than from assay-based typing. Sample metadata almost always included a de-identified subject ID, COVID-19 status, age in years and sex. The prospective study material was composed of cDNA or gDNA derived from T cells, B-cell-depleted T cells, or PBMCs. Results the study describes overall, beyond this receptor: The quantity of clinical and demographic metadata differed by source and by participant and was supplied without curation.

TCRbeta CDR3 regions were amplified from genomic DNA by means of the immunoSEQ Assay, a bias-controlled multiplex PCR. The paper's processing steps were these. The number of nucleated cells in each sample was estimated by amplification of reference gene primers within the assay. To quantify the absolute abundance of each unique TCRbeta CDR3 rearrangement, sequence reads were collapsed and filtered. Productive Simpson clonality was computed per sample as the square root of Simpson's diversity index over productive rearrangements. The table was pulled from immuneACCESS by TCRdb, which kept in-frame rearrangements only. Such tables lose some clones; where checked, under half of the loss comes from unresolved V genes, and the rest has no known cause. V and J calls and clone size follow that table, whereas D and trimming were derived from the DNA. This sample comprises under 35,000 clones, about 78% of them detected only once. The top ten clones comprise just over 35% of the sample.

The specimen was peripheral blood. This clonotype was sampled from a man aged 80 or over with acute or convalescent COVID-19.

The bases are TGTGCCTGGAGTCTATCGTTTTGGGAGACCGGCTACACCTTC. Protein translation: CAWSLSFWETGYTF. The chain is made from TRBV30 and TRBJ1-2, with no D gene named confidently. V is reduced by 2 bases and J by 8 bases, leaving a spacing of 18 bases between them. In the germline V gene (reference sequence), CDR1 corresponds to GTSNPN and CDR2 to SVGIG. Counted from cysteine to phenylalanine, this CDR3 has 14 amino acids. Only CDR3 DNA is held: 42 bases, read in frame from base 1.